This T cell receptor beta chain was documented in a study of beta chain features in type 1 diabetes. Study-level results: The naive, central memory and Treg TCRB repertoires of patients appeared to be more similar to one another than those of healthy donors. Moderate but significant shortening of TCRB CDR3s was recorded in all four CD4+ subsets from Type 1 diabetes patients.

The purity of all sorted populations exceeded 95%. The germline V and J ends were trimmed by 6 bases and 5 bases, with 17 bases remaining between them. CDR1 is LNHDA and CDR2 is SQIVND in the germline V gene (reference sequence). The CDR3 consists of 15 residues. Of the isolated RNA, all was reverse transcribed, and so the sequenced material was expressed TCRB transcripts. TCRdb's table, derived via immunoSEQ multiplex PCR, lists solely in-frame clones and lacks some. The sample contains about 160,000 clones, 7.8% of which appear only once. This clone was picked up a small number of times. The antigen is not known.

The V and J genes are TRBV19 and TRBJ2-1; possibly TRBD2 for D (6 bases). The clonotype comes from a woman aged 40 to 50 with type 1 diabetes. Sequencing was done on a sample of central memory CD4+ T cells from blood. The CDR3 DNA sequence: TGTGCCAGTAGCGTGAGGGTTTGGGGGGACAATGAGCAGTTCTTC. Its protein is CASSVRVWGDNEQFF.